These 5 T cell receptor beta chains originate from one sample sequenced in a study of T cell responses to AZD1222 COVID-19 vaccine. Libraries were prepared by immunoSEQ multiplex PCR; TCRdb keeps only in-frame clonotypes and omits some of them. The sample has roughly 120,000 clones, approximately 85% seen once. This sample comprised peripheral blood, obtained on day 0 of MenACWY control vaccination. These TCRs come from an adult in good health.

CDR3 nucleotide sequence: TGCGCCAGCAGCTTGGCCGAGGGCTCCTATGGCTACACCTTC. This codes for CASSLAEGSYGYTF. The rearrangement joins TRBV5-1 to TRBJ1-2; D is uncertain. The V and J ends lost 0 bases and 4 bases respectively, with 10 bases between them. Germline V gene data show CDR1 as SGHRS and CDR2 as YFSETQ. The CDR3 totals 14 residues.

This clone has more than one count but fewer than ten. The J gene is TRBJ1-2, the V gene TRBV30; 7 positions match TRBD1. The CDR3 sequence is 12 residues long. CDR1 is GTSNPN and CDR2 is SVGIG in the germline V gene (reference sequence). V was clipped by 4 bases and J by 8 bases; unmatched bases: 7. The CDR3 sequence: CAWMLDRQGYTF. The CDR3 DNA reads as TGTGCCTGGATGTTGGACAGGCAAGGCTACACCTTC.

The chain has TRBV24-1 and TRBJ2-7, with TRBD1 matching 9 bases. Germline V gene data show CDR1 as KGHDR and CDR2 as SFDVKD. J lost 4 bases, V lost 1 base, and 4 bases had no gene match. This CDR3 is 15 amino acids long. The CDR3: CATSDFRQGVYEQYF. The CDR3 coding sequence is TGTGCCACCAGTGATTTTCGACAGGGGGTTTACGAGCAGTACTTC.

This clone was recorded once. The chain uses TRBV23-1 and TRBJ2-5, with TRBD1 matching 8 bases. TRBV23-1 is an ORF for which the function is uncertain. This CDR3 spans 16 amino acids. The J segment lost 5 bases and the V segment lost 0 bases, leaving 8 bases of the junction unmatched. This chain's CDR3 is CASSQSGQGAGETQYF. The CDR3 DNA follows: TGCGCCAGCAGTCAATCGGGGCAGGGGGCAGGGGAGACCCAGTACTTC.

This rearrangement joins TRBV5-8 to TRBJ2-6; no firm D call. V was shortened by 0 bases and J by 0 bases, with 4 bases between the two germline ends. This CDR3 is 15 amino acids long. Germline V gives CDR1 SGHTS, CDR2 YDEGEE. CDR3 DNA sequence: TGTGCCAGCAGCTTGGGAGGCTCTGGGGCCAACGTCCTGACTTTC. As protein: CASSLGGSGANVLTF.